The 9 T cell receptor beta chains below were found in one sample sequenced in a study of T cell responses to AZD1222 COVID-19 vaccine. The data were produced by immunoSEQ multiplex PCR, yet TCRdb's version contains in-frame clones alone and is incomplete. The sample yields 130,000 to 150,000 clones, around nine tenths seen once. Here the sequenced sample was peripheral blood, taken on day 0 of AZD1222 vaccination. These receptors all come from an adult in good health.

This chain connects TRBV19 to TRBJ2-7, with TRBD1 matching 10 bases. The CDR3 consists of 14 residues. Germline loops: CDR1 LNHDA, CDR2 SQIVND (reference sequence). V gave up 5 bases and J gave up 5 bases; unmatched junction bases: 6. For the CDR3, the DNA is TGTGCCAGTAGTGCCGGGACAGGGGTGAACGAGCAGTACTTC. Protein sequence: CASSAGTGVNEQYF.

This CDR3 reads CASSFQVDEQFF. CDR3 DNA: TGTGCCAGCAGCTTTCAAGTCGATGAGCAGTTCTTC. The J gene is TRBJ2-1, the V gene TRBV11-2; D remains ambiguous. CDR3 length equals 12 residues. Trimming removed 3 bases from V and 8 bases from J, with 8 bases in between. CDR1 SGHAT and CDR2 FQNNGV come from the germline V gene.

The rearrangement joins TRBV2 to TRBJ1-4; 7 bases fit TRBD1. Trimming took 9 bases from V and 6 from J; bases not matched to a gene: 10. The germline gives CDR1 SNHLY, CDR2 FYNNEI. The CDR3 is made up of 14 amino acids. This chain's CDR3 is CARSTTGDHEKLFF. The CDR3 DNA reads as TGTGCCAGGTCCACCACAGGGGACCATGAAAAACTGTTTTTT.

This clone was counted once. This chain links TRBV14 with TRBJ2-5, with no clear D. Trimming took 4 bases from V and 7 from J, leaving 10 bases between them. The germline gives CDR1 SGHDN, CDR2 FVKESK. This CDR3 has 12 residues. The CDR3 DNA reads TGTGCCAGCAGCCCTAACCCGGGGACCCAGTACTTC. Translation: CASSPNPGTQYF.

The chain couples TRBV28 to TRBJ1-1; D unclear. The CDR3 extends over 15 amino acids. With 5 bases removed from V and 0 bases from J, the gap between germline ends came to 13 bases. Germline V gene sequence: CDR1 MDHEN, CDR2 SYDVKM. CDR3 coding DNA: TGTGCCAGCAGTCCTCTTGGAGAGGTGAACACTGAAGCTTTCTTT. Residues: CASSPLGEVNTEAFF.

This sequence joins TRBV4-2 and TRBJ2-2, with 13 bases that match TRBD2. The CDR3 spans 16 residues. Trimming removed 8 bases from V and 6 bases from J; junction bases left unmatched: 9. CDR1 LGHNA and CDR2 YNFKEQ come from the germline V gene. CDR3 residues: CASSTPGTSGAGELFF. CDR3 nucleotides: TGTGCCAGCTCCACTCCTGGGACTAGCGGGGCCGGGGAGCTGTTTTTT.

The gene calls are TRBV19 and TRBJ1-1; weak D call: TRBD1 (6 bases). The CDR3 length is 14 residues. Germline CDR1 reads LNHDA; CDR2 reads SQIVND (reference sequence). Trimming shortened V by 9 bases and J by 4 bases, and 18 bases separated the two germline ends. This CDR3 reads CASHSRGGPTEAFF. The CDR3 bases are TGTGCCAGCCACAGTCGGGGGGGGCCCACTGAAGCTTTCTTT.

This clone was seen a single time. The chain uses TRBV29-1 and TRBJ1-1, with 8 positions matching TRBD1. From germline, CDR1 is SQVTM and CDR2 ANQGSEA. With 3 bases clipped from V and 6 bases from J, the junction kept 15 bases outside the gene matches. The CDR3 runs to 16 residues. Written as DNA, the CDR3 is TGCAGCGTTGAGGCCCCAGGGGGCCGATCCCGCGCTGAAGCTTTCTTT. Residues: CSVEAPGGRSRAEAFF. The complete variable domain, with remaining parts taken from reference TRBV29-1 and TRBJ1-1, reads SAVISQKPSRDICQRGTSLTIQCQVDSQVTMMFWYRQQPGQSLTLIATANQGSEATYESGFVIDKFPISRPNLTFSTLTVSNMSPEDSSIYLCSVEAPGGRSRAEAFFGQGTRLTVV.

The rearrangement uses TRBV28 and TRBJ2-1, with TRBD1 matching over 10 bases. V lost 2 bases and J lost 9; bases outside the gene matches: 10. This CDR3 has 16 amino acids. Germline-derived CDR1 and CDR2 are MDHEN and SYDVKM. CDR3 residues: CASSLGDRGPRAEQFF. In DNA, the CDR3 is TGTGCCAGCAGTTTAGGGGACAGGGGCCCTCGGGCTGAGCAGTTCTTC.